The 30 T cell receptor beta chains below all came from one sample that was sequenced in a study of blood T cell repertoires in COVID-19. Profiling relied on immunoSEQ multiplex PCR, and the TCRdb table lists in-frame clones only, not all of them. Here the sample spans around 56,000 clones, roughly 90% being singletons. Sample: peripheral blood. These receptors were obtained from a human donor in a cohort sampled during active COVID-19.

CDR3 loop: CASSKVETGGKRAKNIQYF. The CDR3 DNA is TGTGCCAGCAGCAAAGTCGAGACAGGGGGCAAGAGGGCCAAAAACATTCAGTACTTC. This chain links TRBV21-1 with TRBJ2-4; TRBD1 is the table's D call and was not checked against the DNA. TRBV21-1 is deemed a pseudogene. The CDR3 sequence is 19 residues long.

The chain uses TRBV20-1 and TRBJ1-4, with D perhaps matching TRBD1 (6 bases). The ends were cut back, 2 bases at V and 13 bases at J, with 11 bases in the middle. CDR3 length equals 11 residues. Germline assignment: CDR1 DFQATT and CDR2 SNEGSKA (reference sequence). The CDR3 DNA reads TGCAGTGCTAGAAGACAGGTTGGACTGTTTTTT. Its protein is CSARRQVGLFF.

V is TRBV2 and J is TRBJ1-2; possible D gene TRBD1, 5 bases. Germline V lookup: CDR1 SNHLY, CDR2 FYNNEI. CDR3 length: 14 amino acids. The V end lost 8 bases, the J end lost 4 bases, and 17 bases lay between the germline ends. The CDR3 nucleotides read TGTGCCAGCTGTAGACTGACGGACACCTATGGCTACACCTTC. As protein: CASCRLTDTYGYTF.

This chain joins TRBV21-1 and TRBJ1-1. TRBV21-1 is noted as a pseudogene. The CDR3 is 19 amino acids. The CDR3 DNA is TGTGCCAGCAGCAAAGGGGGGCGGGGGCAGCTTTCGGGAAAAACTGAAGCTTTCTTT. Translation: CASSKGGRGQLSGKTEAFF.

V and J are TRBV7-2 and TRBJ2-5; 14 nucleotides align to TRBD2. With V trimmed by 6 bases and J by 3 bases, 6 bases remained unmatched. The CDR3 length is 16 residues. CDR1 SGHTA and CDR2 FQGNSA come from the germline V gene. CDR3 amino acids: CASRFGTSGGKETQYF. The CDR3 nucleotides are TGTGCCAGCAGGTTCGGGACTAGCGGGGGAAAAGAGACCCAGTACTTC.

V and J are TRBV12-3 or TRBV12-4 and TRBJ1-1, with a weak D call TRBD1 (5 bases). The V end was cut by 5 bases, the J end by 1 base, with 8 bases between. The CDR3 runs to 13 residues. The CDR3 protein is CASSGDRNTEAFF. The CDR3 DNA reads TGTGCCAGCAGTGGCGACAGGAACACTGAAGCTTTCTTT.

The V gene is TRBV5-4, the J gene TRBJ2-7, with 12 bases aligning to TRBD2. Germline values: CDR1 SGHNT, CDR2 YYREEE (reference sequence). Unmatched junction bases numbered 7, after V lost 0 bases and J lost 6 bases. CDR3 length equals 16 residues. The CDR3 reads CASSLGGLAGGAEQYF. CDR3 DNA: TGTGCCAGCAGCTTGGGCGGGCTAGCGGGGGGGGCCGAGCAGTACTTC.

In DNA form, the CDR3 reads TGTGCCAGCAGTTTATGGGGGGCTGGGGCCAACGTCCTGACTTTC. Translated: CASSLWGAGANVLTF. The J gene is TRBJ2-6, the V gene TRBV27; D may be TRBD2 (6 bases). With 1 base removed from V and 2 bases from J, the gap between germline ends came to 6 bases. The CDR3 runs to 15 residues. The germline V gene encodes CDR1 MNHEY and CDR2 SMNVEV (reference sequence). Filled out from reference TRBV27 and TRBJ2-6, the complete variable domain reads EAQVTQNPRYLITVTGKKLTVTCSQNMNHEYMSWYRQDPGLGLRQIYYSMNVEVTDKGDVPEGYKVSRKEKRNFPLILESPSPNQTSLYFCASSLWGAGANVLTFGAGSRLTVL.

V and J are TRBV5-4 and TRBJ2-3; tentatively, D is TRBD1 (7 bases). The CDR3 loop spans 15 amino acids. CDR1 is SGHNT, CDR2 YYREEE, per germline (reference sequence). Between the trimmed V and J ends, which lost 7 bases and 6 bases, there was a span of 21 bases. The CDR3 sequence is CASGPPGGLGDTQYF. CDR3 nucleotides: TGTGCCAGCGGACCCCCAGGGGGGCTCGGGGATACGCAGTATTTT.

CDR3 coding DNA: TGTGCCAGCAGCCAGGCTGGGGCGACGCAGTATTTT. This codes for CASSQAGATQYF. The chain is built from TRBV4-2 and TRBJ2-3, with D perhaps TRBD1 (5 bases). Germline-derived CDR1 and CDR2 are LGHNA and YNFKEQ. The V end was cut by 3 bases, the J end by 9 bases, with 10 bases between. The CDR3 runs to 12 residues.

The V call is TRBV27, the J call TRBJ2-6; unclear D gene. Germline V gene lookup returns CDR1 MNHEY and CDR2 SMNVEV (reference sequence). This CDR3 comprises 18 residues. Trimming took off 2 bases at V and 2 bases at J, with 16 bases between the two ends. The CDR3 protein is CASSLRWQAFTGANVLTF. CDR3 sequence (DNA): TGTGCCAGCAGTTTACGGTGGCAGGCTTTTACTGGGGCCAACGTCCTGACTTTC.

The rearrangement joins TRBV18 to TRBJ1-2; perhaps TRBD1 as D (6 bases). The CDR3 runs to 15 residues. Germline V gene lookup returns CDR1 KGHSH and CDR2 LQKENI. The V end was cut by 3 bases, the J end by 6 bases, with 17 bases between. The CDR3 sequence is CASSPNRDAVDGYTF. In nucleotides, the CDR3 is TGTGCCAGCTCACCTAACAGGGATGCGGTCGATGGCTACACCTTC.

With respect to this clone: The identical CDR3 is also encoded by other nucleotide sequences in the sample. In nucleotides, the CDR3 is TGTGCCAGCAGCCTGGGGGGGGCGAACACCGGGGAGCTGTTTTTT. It yields the protein CASSLGGANTGELFF. The gene calls are TRBV7-2 and TRBJ2-2; 7 nucleotides agree with TRBD2. This CDR3 is built from 15 residues. CDR1 is SGHTA, CDR2 FQGNSA, per germline. Trimming cost V 5 bases and J 0 bases; bases outside gene matches: 3. The variable domain in full, completed from reference TRBV7-2 and TRBJ2-2, reads GAGVSQSPSNKVTEKGKDVELRCDPISGHTALYWYRQSLGQGLEFLIYFQGNSAPDKSGLPSDRFSAERTGGSVSTLTIQRTQQEDSAVYLCASSLGGANTGELFFGEGSRLTVL.

The V and J genes are TRBV9 and TRBJ2-2; D not certain. The CDR3 is made up of 15 amino acids. The V gene's germline CDR1 is SGDLS and CDR2 YYNGEE. With 0 bases removed from V and 5 bases from J, the gap between germline ends came to 11 bases. The CDR3: CASSVGSLRTGELFF. CDR3 sequence (DNA): TGTGCCAGCAGCGTAGGTAGTTTGCGAACCGGGGAGCTGTTTTTT. The complete variable domain, with remaining parts taken from reference TRBV9 and TRBJ2-2, reads DSGVTQTPKHLITATGQRVTLRCSPRSGDLSVYWYQQSLDQGLQFLIQYYNGEERAKGNILERFSAQQFPDLHSELNLSSLELGDSALYFCASSVGSLRTGELFFGEGSRLTVL.

This chain links TRBV29-1 with TRBJ2-1; TRBD1 matches at 10 bases. Trimming at V came to 7 bases and at J to 7 bases, leaving 4 bases not matched to a gene. The CDR3 extends over 12 amino acids. Germline V gene sequence: CDR1 SQVTM, CDR2 ANQGSEA. The CDR3 region has the DNA TGCAGCGCCGACAGGGGGCTGAATGAGCAGTTCTTC. The encoded protein is CSADRGLNEQFF.

J is TRBJ1-2 and V is TRBV3-1 (or the pseudogene TRBV3-2), with 7 nucleotides matching TRBD1. J lost 1 base, V lost 3 bases, and 11 bases had no gene match. The germline V gene encodes CDR1 LGHDT and CDR2 YNNKEL (reference sequence). This CDR3 has 17 amino acids. The CDR3 nucleotides read TGTGCCAGCAGCCACCAACGGGGACAGACTTTTAACTATGGCTACACCTTC. This encodes CASSHQRGQTFNYGYTF.

The rearrangement joins TRBV5-6 to TRBJ1-1; 7 nucleotides agree with TRBD1. The CDR3 contains 14 residues. Germline values: CDR1 SGHDT, CDR2 YYEEEE. The trim removed 1 base at V and 5 bases at J, leaving 5 bases unmatched. The CDR3 region has the DNA TGTGCCAGCAGCTTGAATACAGGGGTGACTGAAGCTTTCTTT. Translated, it gives CASSLNTGVTEAFF.

The chain links TRBV7-8 to TRBJ1-2; no firm D call. The germline V gene has CDR1 SGHVS and CDR2 FQNEAQ. Trimming stripped 1 base from V and 2 bases from J, with 8 bases between. This CDR3 has 14 residues. The DNA for the CDR3 is TGTGCCAGCAGCTTAGATAACATCAACTATGGCTACACCTTC. It translates to CASSLDNINYGYTF.

The chain carries TRBV3-1 (or the pseudogene TRBV3-2) and TRBJ2-3, with 12 bases fitting TRBD2. The junction had 4 bases not matched to a gene; V was cut back by 5 bases and J by 4 bases. This CDR3 is 15 amino acids long. Germline V lookup: CDR1 LGHDT, CDR2 YNNKEL (reference sequence). The CDR3 nucleotides are TGTGCCAGCAGCTCTAGCGGGGGGGCCCCAGATACGCAGTATTTT. Its translation is CASSSSGGAPDTQYF.

This chain joins TRBV3-1 (or the pseudogene TRBV3-2) and TRBJ2-3; D unclear. This CDR3 region has 16 residues. Germline CDR1 LGHDT, CDR2 YNNKEL (reference sequence). The V end lost 4 bases, the J end lost 2 bases, and 16 bases lay between the germline ends. The CDR3 protein is CASSLLYGRTTDTQYF. The DNA of the CDR3 is TGTGCCAGCAGCCTCCTTTATGGCCGCACCACAGATACGCAGTATTTT.

This rearrangement joins TRBV9 to TRBJ1-1; 7 bases line up with TRBD1. Trimming cost V 4 bases and J 6 bases; bases outside gene matches: 6. Germline values: CDR1 SGDLS, CDR2 YYNGEE. This CDR3 contains 13 residues. The CDR3 sequence is CASSQTGYPEAFF. As DNA, the CDR3 is TGTGCCAGCAGCCAGACAGGGTACCCTGAAGCTTTCTTT.

This chain joins TRBV12-3 or TRBV12-4 and TRBJ1-2; D unresolved. Trimming left V 3 bases short and J 1 base short, with 6 bases between. CDR3 size: 13 residues. CDR3 region: CASSFADNYGYTF. DNA for the CDR3: TGTGCCAGCAGTTTTGCAGATAACTATGGCTACACCTTC.

The chain is built from TRBV6-2 or TRBV6-3 and TRBJ2-1; 14 bases fit TRBD2. Unmatched junction bases numbered 10, after V lost 6 bases and J lost 6 bases. This CDR3 contains 17 residues. CDR1 and CDR2 (germline): MNHEY, SVGEGT. CDR3 bases: TGTGCCAGCAGCCCCAGACTAGCGGGGGGGCATGGCAATGAGCAGTTCTTC. This codes for CASSPRLAGGHGNEQFF.

A single count supports this clone. The CDR3 DNA follows: TGTGCCAGCAGCTTGGGACTAGCGGGGAGTTACAATGAGCAGTTCTTC. The encoded protein is CASSLGLAGSYNEQFF. This chain uses TRBV5-5 with TRBJ2-1, with 11 bases identical to TRBD2. Per germline, CDR1 SGHKS and CDR2 YYEKEE (reference sequence). V dropped 0 bases and J dropped 4; count of bases not matched to a gene: 3. The CDR3 contains 16 residues.

This clone was counted a single time. The genes are TRBV5-4 and TRBJ2-1, with TRBD2 matching 11 bases. CDR1 and CDR2 from the germline V gene are SGHNT and YYREEE (reference sequence). With V trimmed by 0 bases and J by 0 bases, 5 bases remained unmatched. The CDR3 loop spans 18 amino acids. CDR3 in amino acids: CASSLALLAGGSYNEQFF. The DNA for the CDR3 is TGTGCCAGCAGCTTGGCCTTGCTAGCGGGGGGCTCCTACAATGAGCAGTTCTTC.

CDR3 sequence (DNA): TGCAGCGTTCAGGGATATCCAACTAATGAAAAACTGTTTTTT. Translation: CSVQGYPTNEKLFF. The J gene is TRBJ1-4, the V gene TRBV29-1, with a possible D match to TRBD1 (5 bases). The CDR3 is made up of 14 amino acids. Germline values: CDR1 SQVTM, CDR2 ANQGSEA. Trimming took off 5 bases at V and 0 bases at J, with 10 bases between the two ends.

This chain connects TRBV7-2 to TRBJ2-5, with unresolved D. Germline CDR1 is SGHTA and CDR2 is FQGNSA. V shed 1 base and J shed 5 bases, with 8 bases lying between them. The CDR3 totals 13 residues. The CDR3, as DNA: TGTGCCAGCAGCTTAGGTCGGGTGGAGACCCAGTACTTC. Amino acids: CASSLGRVETQYF. Combining the CDR3 with reference TRBV7-2 and TRBJ2-5 gives the whole variable domain GAGVSQSPSNKVTEKGKDVELRCDPISGHTALYWYRQSLGQGLEFLIYFQGNSAPDKSGLPSDRFSAERTGGSVSTLTIQRTQQEDSAVYLCASSLGRVETQYFGPGTRLLVL.

This rearrangement joins TRBV13 to TRBJ1-2; 9 nucleotides align to TRBD1. V was clipped by 7 bases and J by 5 bases; unmatched bases: 8. This CDR3 comprises 14 residues. The V gene's germline CDR1 is PRHDT and CDR2 FYEKMQ (reference sequence). In DNA form, the CDR3 reads TGTGCCAGCAACACAAGGACAGGGGTTTATGGCTACACCTTC. Protein product: CASNTRTGVYGYTF.

The genes are TRBV5-6 and TRBJ2-6, with unresolved D. Looked up from germline, CDR1 is SGHDT and CDR2 is YYEEEE. V was clipped by 0 bases and J by 6 bases, with 10 bases between them. The CDR3 spans 15 residues. The CDR3 coding sequence is TGTGCCAGCAGCTTGGATCGTCTCGTGGCCAACGTCCTGACTTTC. Amino acids: CASSLDRLVANVLTF.

CDR3 protein: CASSQEYRPSTDTQYF. The CDR3 nucleotides are TGCGCCAGCAGCCAGGAATACAGGCCTAGCACAGATACGCAGTATTTT. The rearrangement uses TRBV4-1 and TRBJ2-3; weak D call: TRBD1 (5 bases). V shed 3 bases and J shed 0 bases, with 13 bases lying between them. The CDR3 contains 16 residues. Germline loops: CDR1 MGHRA, CDR2 YSYEKL.